A selection of T cell receptor beta chains follows, all from one sample in a study of blood T cell repertoires in COVID-19. The assay was immunoSEQ multiplex PCR, and TCRdb's table has in-frame clones only and misses some. The data contain hundreds of thousands of clones, 88% of them singletons. The sequencing input was PBMCs or T cells enriched from blood (not recorded which). The receptors derive from a woman between 50 and 59 years old who had recovered from COVID-19. CDR3s include the opening cysteine and the closing phenylalanine or tryptophan. A D gene is named only where the DNA matches it firmly. Only part of the rows carry a size: once, few, many, or a class if the clone is expanded.

v_gene	j_gene	abundance	len	d_gene	CDR3nt	CDR3aa
TRBV11-2	TRBJ1-2	once	15	TRBD1	TGTGCCAGCAGCTTAAACACAGGGGGTATATATGGCTACACCTTC	CASSLNTGGIYGYTF
TRBV27	TRBJ2-2	NA	15	NA	TGTGCCAGCGAGTCCCTGTCCCAGGAGGCCGGGGAGCTGTTTTTT	CASESLSQEAGELFF
TRBV24-1	TRBJ2-1	NA	14	TRBD2	TGTGCCACCTCAGAGCGGGAGGGCCTCAATGAGCAGTTCTTC	CATSEREGLNEQFF
TRBV6-2/TRBV6-3	TRBJ2-7	NA	15	TRBD1	TGTGCCAGCAGTCCAACCTGGACAGGTAACAACGAGCAGTACTTC	CASSPTWTGNNEQYF
TRBV12-5	TRBJ1-1	NA	13	TRBD1	TGTGCTAGTGGTACCGGCATTGGACAGGGAGCTTTCTTT	CASGTGIGQGAFF
TRBV6-4	TRBJ2-3	NA	11	NA	TGTGCCAGCAGCAGGGGAGATACGCAGTATTTT	CASSRGDTQYF
TRBV6-2/TRBV6-3	TRBJ2-7	NA	13	NA	TGTGCCAGCGGCCTCGGGAACATCTACGAGCAGTACTTC	CASGLGNIYEQYF
TRBV19	TRBJ2-3	NA	15	TRBD2	TGTGCCAGTAGTATGAGACTAGCGGATCTAGATACGCAGTATTTT	CASSMRLADLDTQYF
TRBV28	TRBJ1-2	NA	12	TRBD1	TGTGCCAGCATGCAACAGGGGTATGGCTACACCTTC	CASMQQGYGYTF
TRBV4-2	TRBJ2-7	few	15	TRBD1	TGTGCCAGCAGCCAAGATACAGGGGGCCTAAAAGAGCAGTACTTC	CASSQDTGGLKEQYF
TRBV5-4	TRBJ1-2	NA	15	TRBD1	TGTGCCAGCAGCTCCGGGACAGGGGGCGTCTATGGCTACACCTTC	CASSSGTGGVYGYTF
TRBV28	TRBJ1-5	NA	14	NA	TGTGCCAGCAGACACGCAGGGTCGGGTCAGCCCCAGCATTTT	CASRHAGSGQPQHF
TRBV7-9	TRBJ2-1	NA	16	TRBD2	TGTGCCAGCAGCTTAGTTGCTAGCGGGAGTTCCGCTGAGCAGTTCTTC	CASSLVASGSSAEQFF
TRBV19	TRBJ2-3	once	15	TRBD2	TGTGCCAGTAGGGGCGGGACTAGCGGGACAGATACGCAGTATTTT	CASRGGTSGTDTQYF
TRBV5-4	TRBJ2-1	NA	15	TRBD2	TGTGCCAGCAGCCCCAGGACTAGCGGGAGTAATGAGCAGTTCTTC	CASSPRTSGSNEQFF
TRBV3-1/TRBV3-2	TRBJ1-2	NA	15	NA	TGTGCCAGCAGCCCGCAGACCCGGGAAGTCTCTGGCTACACCTTC	CASSPQTREVSGYTF
TRBV3-1/TRBV3-2	TRBJ1-5	many	12	NA	TGTGCCAGCAGCCAAGTGTCCAGGCTCCAGCATTTT	CASSQVSRLQHF
TRBV5-6	TRBJ1-1	few	18	TRBD1	TGTGCCAGCAGCCAATATACAGGGGGCGACTCAATGAACACTGAAGCTTTCTTT	CASSQYTGGDSMNTEAFF
TRBV19	TRBJ2-1	once	14	NA	TGTGCCAGCACCCTGGGGGGAGGTGTGAATGAGCAGTTCTTC	CASTLGGGVNEQFF
TRBV4-3	TRBJ2-3	NA	18	TRBD1	TGCGCCAGCAGCCAAGGCGGGCCAGGGACAGAAGGAACAGATACGCAGTATTTT	CASSQGGPGTEGTDTQYF
TRBV12-3/TRBV12-4	TRBJ1-2	NA	11	NA	TGTGCCAGCAGTTTCTTGGACACGGGAGAGTTC	CASSFLDTGEF
TRBV28	TRBJ1-6	NA	13	TRBD1	TGTGCCAGCAGTGACGACAGGGTCTCACCCCTCCACTTT	CASSDDRVSPLHF
TRBV7-9	TRBJ2-1	NA	15	TRBD2	TGTGCCAGCAGCTTAGGGACTAGCGGCCTCAATGAGCAGTTCTTC	CASSLGTSGLNEQFF
TRBV29-1	TRBJ2-1	once	11	NA	TGCAGCGTTGTTAACTCCAATGAGCAGTTCTTC	CSVVNSNEQFF
TRBV28	TRBJ2-7	NA	16	TRBD2	TGTGCCAGCAGTTTAAGTACTAGCGGGAGTGGATACGAGCAGTACTTC	CASSLSTSGSGYEQYF
TRBV21-1	TRBJ1-1	NA	8	NA	TGTTCGAGTAGGCGGGCTTTCTTT	CSSRRAFF
TRBV2	TRBJ2-1	few	11	NA	TGTGCCAGCAGTGACTTCCGGGAGCAGTTCTTC	CASSDFREQFF
TRBV4-2	TRBJ1-5	NA	14	NA	TGTGCCAGCAGCCAAGGACAGGTCAATCAGCCCCAGCATTTT	CASSQGQVNQPQHF
TRBV28	TRBJ2-3	NA	15	TRBD2	TGTGCCAGCAGTACGAGCGGGAGGGTCGCAAATACGCAGTATTTT	CASSTSGRVANTQYF
TRBV5-8	TRBJ1-2	NA	14	NA	TGTGCCAGCAGCTTGGACAGGGCAGACTATGGCTACACCTTC	CASSLDRADYGYTF
TRBV7-9	TRBJ1-1	few	19	NA	TGTGCCAGCAGCTTAGCAGGAAGTCTCGCGCAGGGGAGAAACACTGAAGCTTTCTTT	CASSLAGSLAQGRNTEAFF
TRBV18	TRBJ2-1	NA	15	TRBD2	TGTGCCAGCTCACCAGCCCGACTAGCGTATAATGAGCAGTTCTTC	CASSPARLAYNEQFF
TRBV30	TRBJ2-5	NA	17	NA	TGTGCCTCGGCTGACAAACGCAACAGCGGACGTAAGGGGACCCAGTACTTC	CASADKRNSGRKGTQYF
TRBV28	TRBJ1-4	NA	15	NA	TGTGCCAGCAGATCGCCCAGTACAACTAATGAAAAACTGTTTTTT	CASRSPSTTNEKLFF
TRBV19	TRBJ2-5	NA	14	TRBD1	TGTGCCAGTAGTCCCGGGACAGCTTCGGAGACCCAGTACTTC	CASSPGTASETQYF
TRBV3-1/TRBV3-2	TRBJ1-2	NA	16	NA	TGTGCCAGCAGCCAAGAAACCGTAACAGGGTCAGGCGGCTACACCTTC	CASSQETVTGSGGYTF
TRBV5-1	TRBJ2-3	NA	16	NA	TGCGCCAGCAGTCCACCCGGGGAGAGCGTGGTTCATACGCAGTATTTT	CASSPPGESVVHTQYF
TRBV6-2/TRBV6-3	TRBJ1-1	NA	16	NA	TGTGCCAGCAGTTCTCATTCGACAGGAAGAAACACTGAAGCTTTCTTT	CASSSHSTGRNTEAFF
TRBV7-3	TRBJ1-6	NA	15	NA	TGTGCCAGCAGCTTACGATCGGCAGGTAGTTCACCCCTCCACTTT	CASSLRSAGSSPLHF
TRBV15	TRBJ1-5	NA	15	TRBD1	TGTGCCACCAGCAGAGGACAGGGAAAGGATCAGCCCCAGCATTTT	CATSRGQGKDQPQHF
TRBV6-6	TRBJ2-3	NA	15	TRBD1	TGTGCCAGCAGCGACCGGGACAGGAACACAGATACGCAGTATTTT	CASSDRDRNTDTQYF
TRBV6-4	TRBJ2-2	NA	14	NA	TGTGCCAGCAGAGGGACTGGGGGTACCGGGGAGCTGTTTTTT	CASRGTGGTGELFF
TRBV28	TRBJ1-4	NA	16	NA	TGTGCCAGCAGTCCCCCAGGGGTCGACTCCACTGAAAAACTGTTTTTT	CASSPPGVDSTEKLFF
TRBV24-1	TRBJ2-3	NA	12	NA	TGTGCCACCTTGGGGGGAACAGATACGCAGTATTTT	CATLGGTDTQYF
TRBV19	TRBJ1-5	few	14	NA	TGTGCCAGTAGTAGGCAGAATAGCAATCAGCCCCAGCATTTT	CASSRQNSNQPQHF
TRBV4-1	TRBJ2-7	NA	16	TRBD1	TGCGCCAGCAGCCAAGATGGGGACAGGGGATCCTACGAGCAGTACTTC	CASSQDGDRGSYEQYF
TRBV28	TRBJ1-2	NA	17	NA	TGTGCCAGCAGTCCGGGTGGGTTATTAGGACTAAACTATGGCTACACCTTC	CASSPGGLLGLNYGYTF
TRBV28	TRBJ1-5	NA	14	NA	TGTGCCAGCAGCTGGGGACAAAAAAATCAGCCCCAGCATTTT	CASSWGQKNQPQHF
TRBV7-9	TRBJ1-4	NA	15	NA	TGTGCCAGCACCATCAGATCGGGGGCTAATGAAAAACTGTTTTTT	CASTIRSGANEKLFF